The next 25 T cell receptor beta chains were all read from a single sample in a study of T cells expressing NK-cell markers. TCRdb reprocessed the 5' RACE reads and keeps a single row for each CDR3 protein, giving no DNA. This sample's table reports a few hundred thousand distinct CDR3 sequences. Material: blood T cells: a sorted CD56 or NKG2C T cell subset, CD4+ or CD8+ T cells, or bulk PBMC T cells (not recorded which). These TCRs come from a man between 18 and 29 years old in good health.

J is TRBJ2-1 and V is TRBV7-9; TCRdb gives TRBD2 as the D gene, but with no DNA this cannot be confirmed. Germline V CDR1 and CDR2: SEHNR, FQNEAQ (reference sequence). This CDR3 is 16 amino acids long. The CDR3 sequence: CASSRTIAGRLDEQFF. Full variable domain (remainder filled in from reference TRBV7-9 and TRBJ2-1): DTGVSQNPRHKITKRGQNVTFRCDPISEHNRLYWYRQTLGQGPEFLTYFQNEAQLEKSRLLSDRFSAERPKGSFSTLEIQRTEQGDSAMYLCASSRTIAGRLDEQFFGPGTRLTVL.

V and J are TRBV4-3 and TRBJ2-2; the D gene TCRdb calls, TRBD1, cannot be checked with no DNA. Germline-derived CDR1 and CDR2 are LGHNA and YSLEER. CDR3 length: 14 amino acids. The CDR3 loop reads CASSQTRGVGELFF.

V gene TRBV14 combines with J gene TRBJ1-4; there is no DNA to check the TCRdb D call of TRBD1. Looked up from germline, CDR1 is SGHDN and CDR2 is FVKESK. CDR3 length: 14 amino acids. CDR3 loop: CASRRTATNEKLFF. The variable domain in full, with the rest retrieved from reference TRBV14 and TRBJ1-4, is EAGVTQFPSHSVIEKGQTVTLRCDPISGHDNLYWYRRVMGKEIKFLLHFVKESKQDESGMPNNRFLAERTGGTYSTLKVQPAELEDSGVYFCASRRTATNEKLFFGSGTQLSVL.

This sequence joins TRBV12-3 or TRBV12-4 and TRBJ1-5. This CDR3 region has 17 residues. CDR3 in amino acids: CASSLQQAGRSNQPQHF.

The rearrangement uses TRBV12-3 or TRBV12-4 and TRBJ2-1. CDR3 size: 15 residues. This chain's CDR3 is CASSSGPQAYNEQFF.

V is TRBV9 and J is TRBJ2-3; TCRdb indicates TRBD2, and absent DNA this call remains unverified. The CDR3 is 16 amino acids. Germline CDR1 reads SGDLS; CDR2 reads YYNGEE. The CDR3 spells CASSAPGLGYADTQYF.

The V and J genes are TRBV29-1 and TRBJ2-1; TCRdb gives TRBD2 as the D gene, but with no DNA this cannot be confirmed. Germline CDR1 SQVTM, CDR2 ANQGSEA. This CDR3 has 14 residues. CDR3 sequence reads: CSGVAGVSYNEQFF.

The CDR3: CASSEQGVGTEAFF. This sequence joins TRBV5-5 and TRBJ1-1; the D gene TCRdb calls, TRBD1, cannot be checked with no DNA. Germline V CDR1 and CDR2: SGHKS, YYEKEE (reference sequence). The CDR3 consists of 14 residues. Together with reference TRBV5-5 and TRBJ1-1, the CDR3 gives the full variable domain: DAGVTQSPTHLIKTRGQQVTLRCSPISGHKSVSWYQQVLGQGPQFIFQYYEKEERGRGNFPDRFSARQFPNYSSELNVNALLLGDSALYLCASSEQGVGTEAFFGQGTRLTVV.

This CDR3 is CAISEFRLADRVQNIQYF. The rearrangement uses TRBV10-3 and TRBJ2-4; the D call from TCRdb, TRBD1, cannot be confirmed without DNA. Per the germline V gene, CDR1 is ENHRY and CDR2 is SYGVKD. The CDR3 is 18 amino acids.

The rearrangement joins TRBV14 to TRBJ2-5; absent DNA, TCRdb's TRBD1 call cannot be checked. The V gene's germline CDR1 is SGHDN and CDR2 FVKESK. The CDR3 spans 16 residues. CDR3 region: CASSQDFRGLEETQYF.

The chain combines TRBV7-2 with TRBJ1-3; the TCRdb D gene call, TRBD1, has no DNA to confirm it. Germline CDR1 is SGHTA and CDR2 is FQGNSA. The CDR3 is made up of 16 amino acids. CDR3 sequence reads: CASSWTGGSSGNTIYF.

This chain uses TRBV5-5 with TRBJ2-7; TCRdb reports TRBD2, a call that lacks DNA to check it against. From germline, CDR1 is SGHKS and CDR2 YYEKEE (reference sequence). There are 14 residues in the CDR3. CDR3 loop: CASSLYTSTEEQYF.

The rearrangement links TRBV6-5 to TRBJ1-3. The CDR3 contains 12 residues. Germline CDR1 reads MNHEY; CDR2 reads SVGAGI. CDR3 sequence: CASGRSGNTIYF.

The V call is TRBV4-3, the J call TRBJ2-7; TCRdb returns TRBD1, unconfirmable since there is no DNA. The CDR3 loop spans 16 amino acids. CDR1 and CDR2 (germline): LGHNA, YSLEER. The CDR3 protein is CASSQDPDRGDYEQYF.

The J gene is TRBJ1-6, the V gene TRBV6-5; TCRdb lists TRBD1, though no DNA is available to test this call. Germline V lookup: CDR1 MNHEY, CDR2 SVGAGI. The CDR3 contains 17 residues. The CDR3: CASSYGTGIGGDSPLHF.

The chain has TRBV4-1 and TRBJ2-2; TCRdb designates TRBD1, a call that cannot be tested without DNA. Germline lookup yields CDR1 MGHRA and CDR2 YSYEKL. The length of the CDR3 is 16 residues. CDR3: CASSLHRDRGTGELFF.

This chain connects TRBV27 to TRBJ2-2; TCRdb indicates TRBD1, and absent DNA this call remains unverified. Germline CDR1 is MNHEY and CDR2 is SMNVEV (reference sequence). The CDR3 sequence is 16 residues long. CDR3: CASTPAGQGNTGELFF.

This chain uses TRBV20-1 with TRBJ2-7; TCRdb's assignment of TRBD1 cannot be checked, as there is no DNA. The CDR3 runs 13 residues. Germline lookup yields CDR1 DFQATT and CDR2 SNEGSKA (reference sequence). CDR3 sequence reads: CSAGGWDLAEQYF.

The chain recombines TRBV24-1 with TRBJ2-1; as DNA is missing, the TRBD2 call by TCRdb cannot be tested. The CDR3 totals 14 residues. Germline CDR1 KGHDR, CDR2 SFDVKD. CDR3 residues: CATSGLAGSNEQFF.

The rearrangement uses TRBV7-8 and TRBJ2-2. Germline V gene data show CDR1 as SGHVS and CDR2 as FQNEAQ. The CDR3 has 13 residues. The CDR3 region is CASSSDFTGELFF.

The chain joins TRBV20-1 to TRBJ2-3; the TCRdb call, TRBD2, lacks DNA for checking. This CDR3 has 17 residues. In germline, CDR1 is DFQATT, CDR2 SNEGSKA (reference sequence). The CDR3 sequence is CSARALGGPGGTDTQYF.

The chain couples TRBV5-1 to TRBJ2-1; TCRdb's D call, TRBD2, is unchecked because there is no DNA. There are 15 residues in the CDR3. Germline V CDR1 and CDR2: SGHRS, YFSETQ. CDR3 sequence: CASSLEASGRDEQFF.

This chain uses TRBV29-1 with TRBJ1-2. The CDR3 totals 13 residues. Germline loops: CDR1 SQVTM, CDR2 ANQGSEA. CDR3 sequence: CIIAGGSTYGYTF.

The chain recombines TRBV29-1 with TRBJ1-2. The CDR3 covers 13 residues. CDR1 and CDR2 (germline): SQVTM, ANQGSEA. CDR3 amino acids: CSVEMADYPGYTF.

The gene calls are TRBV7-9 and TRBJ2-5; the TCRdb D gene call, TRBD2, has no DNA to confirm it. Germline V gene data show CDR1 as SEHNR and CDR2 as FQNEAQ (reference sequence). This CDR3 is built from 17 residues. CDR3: CASSSAKSGTSGETQYF.